This entry concerns a single T cell receptor beta chain. This sample was included in a study of CD8+ T cells in alopecia areata. Whole-study context: The duration of tofacitinib was 6 to 18 months, with 6 months off drug afterward.

Germline loops: CDR1 SGHTA, CDR2 FQGTGA. The germline V and J ends were trimmed by 6 bases and 1 base, with 16 bases remaining between them. The CDR3 has 16 amino acids. Extracted RNA was reverse transcribed into cDNA, the sequencing template. Measured with immunoSEQ multiplex PCR; TCRdb has only the in-frame clones, and not every one. Of 140,000 to 150,000 clones listed, 51% are singletons. The sample was CD4+ T cells sorted from blood, taken at week 0. V gene TRBV7-3 combines with J gene TRBJ2-1, with D possibly being TRBD2 (5 bases). The receptor was derived from a human donor with alopecia areata. CDR3 residues: CASSSIRGGSYNEQFF. The CDR3 bases are TGTGCCAGCAGTTCCATACGTGGAGGTTCCTACAATGAGCAGTTCTTC.